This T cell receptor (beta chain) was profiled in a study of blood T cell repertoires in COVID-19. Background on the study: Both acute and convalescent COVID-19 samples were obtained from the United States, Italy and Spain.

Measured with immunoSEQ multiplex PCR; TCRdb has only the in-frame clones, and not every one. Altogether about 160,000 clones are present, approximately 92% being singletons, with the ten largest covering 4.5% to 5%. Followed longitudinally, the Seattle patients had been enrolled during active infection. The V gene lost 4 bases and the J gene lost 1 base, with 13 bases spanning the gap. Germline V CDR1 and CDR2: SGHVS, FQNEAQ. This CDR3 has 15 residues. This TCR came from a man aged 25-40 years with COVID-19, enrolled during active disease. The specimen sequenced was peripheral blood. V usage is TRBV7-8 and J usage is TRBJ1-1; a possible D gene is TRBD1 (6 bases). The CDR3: CASSWTGTSNTEAFF. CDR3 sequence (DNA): TGTGCCAGCAGCTGGACGGGGACATCGAACACTGAAGCTTTCTTT.